These T cell receptor beta chains were read from a single sample in a study of blood T cells in healthy people across ages. TCRdb itself ran the 5' RACE reads through MiXCR, one entry per CDR3 protein. This sample has roughly 1.7 million distinct CDR3 sequences; approximately 32% occur once, and the top ten carry roughly 12%. The sample consisted of blood. The receptors were sampled from a woman younger than 45 in good health. Both conserved end residues are part of each CDR3. The D gene is left open where the match is weak. Clone size is not always given. Where it is, it says once, few, many or a class for expanded clones.

>NA|TRBJ2-3|few|TRBV19
TGTGCCAGTAGTCCCTCTGCGGCTGGCGCGCAGTATTTT
CASSPSAAGAQYF
>NA|TRBJ2-2|NA|TRBV4-1
TGCGCCAGCAGCCAAGGAAAAAGTCCCGGGGAGCTGTTTTTT
CASSQGKSPGELFF
>NA|TRBJ1-2|few|TRBV10-3
TGTGCCATCAGTGAACGGGGGCAATACAGTCCTAACTATGGCTACACCTTC
CAISERGQYSPNYGYTF
>NA|TRBJ2-3|once|TRBV6-2/TRBV6-3
TGTGCCAGCAGTATACTGGGAGGTAGGACAGATACGCAGTATTTT
CASSILGGRTDTQYF
>NA|TRBJ1-2|NA|TRBV20-1
TGCAGTCGCCTTAGTGGGGGCTATGGCTACACCTTC
CSRLSGGYGYTF
>NA|TRBJ1-4|few|TRBV5-1
TGCGCCAGCAGCTTGGGTGACAGGAGGGCTAATGAAAAACTGTTTTTT
CASSLGDRRANEKLFF
>TRBD2|TRBJ2-5|NA|TRBV6-1
TGTGCCAGCAGGGGGACTAGCGGGACGTTACAAGAGACCCAGTACTTC
CASRGTSGTLQETQYF
>TRBD2|TRBJ2-1|NA|TRBV7-3
TGTGCCAGTAGCTTAGGCGGGGGGTGGGATGAGCAGTTCTTC
CASSLGGGWDEQFF
>NA|TRBJ2-3|few|TRBV7-7
TGTGCCAGCAGCCCTGGTCAGGTTAGCACAGATACGCAGTATTTT
CASSPGQVSTDTQYF
>TRBD1|TRBJ1-2|once|TRBV2
TGTGCCAGCAGGGAAGGGGGACAGGGGGGAGGCTACACCTTC
CASREGGQGGGYTF
>NA|TRBJ1-2|once|TRBV11-2
TGTGCCAGCAGCTTAGAGGCGGGTGTGGCGGCAAACTATGGGGGCTACACCTTC
CASSLEAGVAANYGGYTF
>NA|TRBJ2-5|NA|TRBV21-1
TGTGCCAGCAGAATTAGCGGGGGGGAGTACCAAGAGACCCAGTACTTC
CASRISGGEYQETQYF
>NA|TRBJ2-5|NA|TRBV25-1
TGTGCCAGCAGTGAATTTGTGGGTGAGACCCAGTACTTC
CASSEFVGETQYF
>NA|TRBJ1-5|NA|TRBV2
TGTGCCAGCAGTGAACCGCACAGCAATCAGCCCCAGCATTTT
CASSEPHSNQPQHF
>NA|TRBJ2-7|few|TRBV9
TGTGCCAGCAGCGCGGACAGTGTCTCCTACGAGCAGTACTTC
CASSADSVSYEQYF
>TRBD1|TRBJ1-2|NA|TRBV27
TGTGCCAGCAGTTTAGCCAGGGGGCATTATAATGGCTACACCTTC
CASSLARGHYNGYTF
>NA|TRBJ1-1|few|TRBV12-3/TRBV12-4
TGTGCCAGCAGGGAGTTGGGGCCCACTGAAGCTTTCTTT
CASRELGPTEAFF
>TRBD1|TRBJ2-7|NA|TRBV28
TGTGCCGACCACGGGACAGGGCCCACCGAGCAGTACTTC
CADHGTGPTEQYF
>NA|TRBJ2-1|few|TRBV29-1
TGCAGCGTTGTTTTGAGGGGATACAATGAGCAGTTCTTC
CSVVLRGYNEQFF
>NA|TRBJ1-5|NA|TRBV30
TGTGCCTGGAGTACCCCTGGCGCCCCCAGTCAGCTCCAGCATTTT
CAWSTPGAPSQLQHF
>TRBD2|TRBJ2-5|NA|TRBV2
TGTGCCAACAATAGGGCGGGGGTAGAGACCCAGTACTTC
CANNRAGVETQYF
>TRBD2|TRBJ2-3|many|TRBV4-1
TGCGCCAGCAGCCAAGATAGGGTAGCGGGTACAGATACGCAGTATTTT
CASSQDRVAGTDTQYF